A selection of T cell receptor beta chains follows, all from one sample in a study of human T cells and chemical hapten exposure. TCRdb analysed the RACE reads with MiXCR anew, one entry per CDR3 protein. The table shows 150,000 to 200,000 distinct CDR3 sequences, with about 22% occurring only once. The specimen comprised whole blood, sampled in connection with sensitization to the hapten diphenylcyclopropenone (DPC). These receptor sequences come from a woman aged 50 to 60 with alopecia areata. Some clones in this sample may be carry-over from other donors' samples. Each CDR3 is given with its conserved first and last residue. The D gene is left open where the match is weak. Some rows mark clone size as missing; the rest say once, few, many or name a class of expanded clone.

d_call | j_call | clone_size | v_call | cdr3_nt | cdr3_aa
TRBD1 | TRBJ2-5 | - | TRBV2 | TGTGCCACCTCAGACAGGGAAGAGACCCAGTACTTC | CATSDREETQYF
TRBD2 | TRBJ2-2 | few | TRBV20-1 | TGCAGTGCTAGGTTGGCTAGCGGGGGCACCGGGGAGCTGTTTTTT | CSARLASGGTGELFF
- | TRBJ2-7 | few | TRBV10-2 | TGCGCCAGCCAGAGACCAGGAGACGTACAATACGAGCAGTACTTC | CASQRPGDVQYEQYF
TRBD1 | TRBJ1-3 | few | TRBV5-6 | TGTGCCAGCAATGGACAGGGGCTCAACTCTGGAAACACCATATATTTT | CASNGQGLNSGNTIYF
- | TRBJ1-5 | - | TRBV20-1 | TGCAGTGCTCTCACGCAGGGGAGGGGCCATCAGCCCCAGCATTTT | CSALTQGRGHQPQHF
- | TRBJ2-2 | - | TRBV11-2 | TGTGCCAGCAGTTTGAGAACATCGAACACCGGGGAGCTGTTTTTT | CASSLRTSNTGELFF
TRBD1 | TRBJ2-7 | many | TRBV20-1 | TGCAGTGCTCCCATGGGCAGGGGGACGGCGCAGTACTTC | CSAPMGRGTAQYF
TRBD2 | TRBJ2-7 | few | TRBV12-3/TRBV12-4 | TGTGCCAGCAGTTTGATCGGGACTAGCGACTACGAGCAGTACTTC | CASSLIGTSDYEQYF
- | TRBJ2-5 | few | TRBV5-1 | TGCGCCAGCAGCCAGGACTCCCCCGACCAAGAGACCCAGTACTTC | CASSQDSPDQETQYF
TRBD2 | TRBJ2-1 | - | TRBV4-2 | TGTGCCAGCAGCTTCGCGCCGGGACTAGCGGGAGACAATGAGCAGTTCTTC | CASSFAPGLAGDNEQFF
TRBD1 | TRBJ1-4 | few | TRBV29-1 | TGCAGCGTCCGGGACAGGGATGAAAAACTGTTTTTT | CSVRDRDEKLFF
TRBD1 | TRBJ2-1 | few | TRBV14 | TGTGCCAGCAGCCAGACGACAGGGGCCCTCTACAATGAGCAGTTCTTC | CASSQTTGALYNEQFF
- | TRBJ2-3 | - | TRBV5-1 | TGCGCCAGCAGCTTGGATCAGGGTTACACAGATACGCAGTATTTT | CASSLDQGYTDTQYF
- | TRBJ2-3 | few | TRBV6-2/TRBV6-3 | TGTGCCAGCAGTGCCAGGGACCCAGATACGCAGTATTTT | CASSARDPDTQYF
TRBD1 | TRBJ1-2 | - | TRBV12-3/TRBV12-4 | TGTGCCAGCAGTTTTAGGCGGGGGGACAGCTATGGCTACACCTTC | CASSFRRGDSYGYTF
TRBD2 | TRBJ2-7 | - | TRBV7-2 | TGTGCCAGCAGCCGCCAAGTTGGGGGACTAGCCTCCTACGAGCAGTACTTC | CASSRQVGGLASYEQYF
- | TRBJ2-2 | - | TRBV19 | TGTGCCAGTAGTATCCTAAATCGGGGCACCGGGGAGCTGTTTTTT | CASSILNRGTGELFF
- | TRBJ1-1 | - | TRBV7-2 | TGTGCCAGCAGCTTAGATACTCAGCAGGGACGTGGTGCTTTCTTT | CASSLDTQQGRGAFF
- | TRBJ2-1 | few | TRBV20-1 | TGCAGTGCTCACGGGAGACTTCCAAATGAGCAGTTCTTC | CSAHGRLPNEQFF
- | TRBJ1-1 | - | TRBV7-9 | TGTGCCAGCAGCTTACCAACTCGGACCGCGGGAAAAGGGGAAGCTTTCTTT | CASSLPTRTAGKGEAFF
TRBD1 | TRBJ1-1 | few | TRBV11-2 | TGTGCCAGCAGCAAGGACAGGGGACGGGCTGAAGCTTTCTTT | CASSKDRGRAEAFF
- | TRBJ2-3 | few | TRBV3-1 | TGTGCCAGCAGCCTGTTCGAAGATACGCAGTATTTT | CASSLFEDTQYF
- | TRBJ2-2 | - | TRBV29-1 | TGCAGCGTTCGAAGGATCCAGGCCGGGGAGCTGTTTTTT | CSVRRIQAGELFF
- | TRBJ1-2 | many | TRBV20-1 | TGCAGTGCTAGAGCTCCGACAGGCTCCCCTGACTATGGCTACACCTTC | CSARAPTGSPDYGYTF
- | TRBJ1-1 | - | TRBV5-1 | TGCGCCAGCACCACCGATCGAGTAAACACTGAAGCTTTCTTT | CASTTDRVNTEAFF
- | TRBJ2-1 | - | TRBV10-3 | TGTGCCATCCAGGGGGGACCGAACAATGAGCAGTTCTTC | CAIQGGPNNEQFF
- | TRBJ2-3 | many | TRBV29-1 | TGCAGCGCCTTCAGGGAGGGCACAGATACGCAGTATTTT | CSAFREGTDTQYF
- | TRBJ2-6 | - | TRBV5-1 | TGCGCCAGCAGATTAAGAGCCTCTGGGGCCAACGTCCTGACTTTC | CASRLRASGANVLTF
TRBD1 | TRBJ1-2 | many | TRBV5-1 | TGCGCCAGCAGCTTATGGGACAGTTCTATCTATGGCTACACCTTC | CASSLWDSSIYGYTF
- | TRBJ2-5 | - | TRBV15 | TGTGCCACCAGCAGACAGGGAATCCAAGAGACCCAGTACTTC | CATSRQGIQETQYF
TRBD1 | TRBJ1-5 | few | TRBV11-2 | TGTGCCAGCAGCGTAGCAGGGGGTTCAAATCAGCCCCAGCATTTT | CASSVAGGSNQPQHF